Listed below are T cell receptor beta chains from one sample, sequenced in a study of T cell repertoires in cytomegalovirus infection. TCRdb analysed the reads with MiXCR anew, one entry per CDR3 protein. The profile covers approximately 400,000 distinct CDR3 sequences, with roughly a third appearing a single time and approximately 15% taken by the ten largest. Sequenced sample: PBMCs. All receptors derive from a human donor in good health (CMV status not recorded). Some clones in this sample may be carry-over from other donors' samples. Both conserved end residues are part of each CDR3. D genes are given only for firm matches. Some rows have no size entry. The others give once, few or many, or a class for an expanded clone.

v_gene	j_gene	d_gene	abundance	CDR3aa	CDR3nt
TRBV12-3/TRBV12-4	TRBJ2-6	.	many	CASSLGGPGANVLTF	TGTGCCAGCAGTCTGGGGGGTCCTGGGGCCAACGTCCTGACTTTC
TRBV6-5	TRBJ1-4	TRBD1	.	CASSRQGHDEKLFF	TGTGCCAGCAGTAGACAGGGTCATGATGAAAAACTGTTTTTT
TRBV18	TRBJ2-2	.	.	CASEGQMNTGELFF	TGTGCCAGCGAGGGGCAGATGAACACCGGGGAGCTGTTTTTT
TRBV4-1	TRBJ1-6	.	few	CASSQDWEGSPLHF	TGCGCCAGCAGCCAAGATTGGGAGGGGTCACCCCTCCACTTT
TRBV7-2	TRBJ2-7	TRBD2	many	CASSFNRGLAYEQYF	TGTGCCAGCAGCTTTAATCGCGGACTAGCCTACGAGCAGTACTTC
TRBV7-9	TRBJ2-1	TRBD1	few	CASIQGRGRLNEQFF	TGTGCCAGCATCCAAGGAAGGGGGCGCCTCAATGAGCAGTTCTTC
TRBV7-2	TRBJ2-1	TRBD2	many	CASSLGLAGASANIYNEQFF	TGTGCCAGCAGCTTAGGTCTAGCGGGGGCCTCAGCTAATATCTACAATGAGCAGTTCTTC
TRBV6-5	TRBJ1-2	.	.	CASSYSLTDGGGYTF	TGTGCCAGCAGTTACTCGCTCACAGACGGCGGTGGCTACACCTTC
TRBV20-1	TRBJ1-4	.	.	CSARVPGPEEKLFF	TGCAGTGCTAGAGTCCCGGGTCCTGAGGAAAAACTGTTTTTT
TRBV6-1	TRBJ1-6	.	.	CAISDYGTNNSPLHF	TGTGCCATCAGTGATTATGGAACCAATAATTCACCCCTCCACTTT
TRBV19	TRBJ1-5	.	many	CASSIGNQPQHF	TGTGCCAGTAGTATAGGCAATCAGCCCCAGCATTTT
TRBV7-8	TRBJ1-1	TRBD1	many	CASSWRDRGSNTEAFF	TGTGCCAGCAGCTGGAGGGACAGGGGGTCGAACACTGAAGCTTTCTTT
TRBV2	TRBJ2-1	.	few	CASTGYNEQFF	TGTGCCAGCACAGGCTACAATGAGCAGTTCTTC
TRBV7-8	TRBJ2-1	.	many	CASSLGPFNEQFF	TGTGCCAGCAGTCTCGGGCCTTTCAATGAGCAGTTCTTC
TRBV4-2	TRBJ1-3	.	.	CASSQEGFAEGNTIYF	TGTGCCAGCAGCCAAGAGGGATTTGCCGAGGGAAACACCATATATTTT
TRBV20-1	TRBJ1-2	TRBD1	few	CSASQYRGNNGYTF	TGCAGTGCTAGCCAGTACAGGGGTAATAATGGCTACACCTTC
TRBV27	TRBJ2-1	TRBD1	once	CASRKQGASRDEQFF	TGTGCCAGCCGTAAACAGGGGGCCAGCAGGGATGAGCAGTTCTTC
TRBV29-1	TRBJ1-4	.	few	CSVRPMGDEKLFF	TGCAGCGTGAGACCGATGGGGGATGAAAAACTGTTTTTT
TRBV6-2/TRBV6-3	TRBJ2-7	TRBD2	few	CASSPGTSLDEQYF	TGTGCCAGCAGTCCCGGGACTAGTCTCGACGAGCAGTACTTC
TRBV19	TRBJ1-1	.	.	CASSTGIQNTEAFF	TGTGCCAGTAGTACAGGGATACAGAACACTGAAGCTTTCTTT
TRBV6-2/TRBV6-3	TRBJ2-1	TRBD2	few	CASSPGRLAGGYEQFF	TGTGCCAGCAGTCCAGGGCGGCTAGCGGGGGGGTATGAGCAGTTCTTC
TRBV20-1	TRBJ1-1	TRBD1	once	CSAPTGKDTEAFF	TGCAGTGCTCCGACAGGGAAGGACACTGAAGCTTTCTTT
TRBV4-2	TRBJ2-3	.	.	CASSQDPNRVTDTQYF	TGTGCCAGCAGCCAAGATCCGAACAGAGTCACAGATACGCAGTATTTT
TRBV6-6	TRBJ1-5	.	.	CASIGGGSQPQHF	TGTGCCAGCATTGGGGGGGGCAGTCAGCCCCAGCATTTT
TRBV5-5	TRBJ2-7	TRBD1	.	CASSSGTGGPDEQYF	TGTGCCAGCAGTTCCGGGACAGGGGGACCCGACGAGCAGTACTTC
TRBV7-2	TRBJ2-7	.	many	CASSFAPPYEQYF	TGTGCCAGCAGCTTTGCCCCACCCTACGAGCAGTACTTC
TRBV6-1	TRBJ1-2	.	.	CASRQGNYGYTF	TGTGCCAGCAGACAGGGAAACTATGGCTACACCTTC
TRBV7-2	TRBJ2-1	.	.	CASSTRGSHNEQFF	TGTGCCAGCAGCACCCGGGGTAGCCACAATGAGCAGTTCTTC
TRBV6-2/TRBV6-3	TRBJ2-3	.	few	CASSYGWSTDTQYF	TGTGCCAGCAGTTACGGGTGGAGCACAGATACGCAGTATTTT
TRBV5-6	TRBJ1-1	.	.	CASSYPQGTTEAFF	TGTGCCAGCAGCTACCCTCAGGGGACCACTGAAGCTTTCTTT
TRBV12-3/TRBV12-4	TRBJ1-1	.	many	CASSLGGGHGEAFF	TGTGCCAGCAGTCTAGGGGGGGGGCATGGAGAAGCTTTCTTT
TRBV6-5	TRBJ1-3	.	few	CASSYLQPSGNTIYF	TGTGCCAGCAGTTATCTACAGCCCTCTGGAAACACCATATATTTT
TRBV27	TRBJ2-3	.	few	CASAKRGLAASSTDTQYF	TGTGCCAGCGCTAAGAGGGGACTGGCGGCATCCAGCACAGATACGCAGTATTTT
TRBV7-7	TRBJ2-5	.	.	CASSLAPRGQETQYF	TGTGCTAGCAGCTTAGCCCCCAGGGGTCAAGAGACCCAGTACTTC
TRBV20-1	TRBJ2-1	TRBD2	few	CSVAGAQSEEQFF	TGCAGTGTAGCGGGGGCCCAGTCTGAGGAGCAGTTCTTC
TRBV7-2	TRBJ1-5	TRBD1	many	CASSLGGQNQPQHF	TGTGCCAGCAGCTTAGGGGGACAGAATCAGCCCCAGCATTTT
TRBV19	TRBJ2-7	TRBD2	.	CASSIQASGAYEQNF	TGTGCCAGTAGTATTCAGGCTAGCGGGGCCTACGAGCAGAACTTC
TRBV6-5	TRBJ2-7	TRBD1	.	CASSRRTGNSYEQYF	TGTGCCAGCTCCCGAAGGACAGGAAACTCCTACGAGCAGTACTTC
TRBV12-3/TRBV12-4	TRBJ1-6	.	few	CASSFRVSPLHF	TGTGCCAGCAGTTTTCGTGTTTCACCCCTCCACTTT
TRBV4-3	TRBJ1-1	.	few	CASSQDGRAEAFF	TGCGCCAGCAGCCAAGATGGGAGGGCTGAAGCTTTCTTT
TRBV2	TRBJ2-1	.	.	CASSEGGREQFF	TGTGCCAGCAGTGAAGGTGGGCGTGAGCAGTTCTTC
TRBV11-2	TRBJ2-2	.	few	CASSLRGAVTGELFF	TGTGCCAGCAGCTTACGGGGGGCGGTCACCGGGGAGCTGTTTTTT
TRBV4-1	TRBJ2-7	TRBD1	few	CASSQDATGMDEQYF	TGCGCCAGCAGCCAAGATGCGACAGGGATGGACGAGCAGTACTTC
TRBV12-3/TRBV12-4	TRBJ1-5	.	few	CASSRRRDNQPQHF	TGTGCCAGCAGCCGCAGAAGGGACAATCAGCCCCAGCATTTT
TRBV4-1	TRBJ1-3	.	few	CASSQMGGNTIYF	TGCGCCAGCAGCCAAATGGGTGGGAACACCATATATTTT
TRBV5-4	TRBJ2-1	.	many	CASTPRGYEQVNEQFF	TGTGCCAGCACCCCTAGGGGGTATGAGCAAGTAAATGAGCAGTTCTTC
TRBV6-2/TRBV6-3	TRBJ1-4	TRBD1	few	CASRGTGFNEKLFF	TGTGCCAGCAGGGGGACAGGTTTTAATGAAAAACTGTTTTTT
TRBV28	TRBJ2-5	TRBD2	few	CASSAFTGTSGGSFQETQYF	TGTGCCAGCAGCGCTTTCACCGGGACTAGCGGGGGGTCTTTCCAAGAGACCCAGTACTTC
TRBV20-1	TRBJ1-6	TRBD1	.	CSARVPGTGGRNSPLHF	TGCAGTGCTAGAGTACCAGGGACAGGGGGTCGTAATTCACCCCTCCACTTT
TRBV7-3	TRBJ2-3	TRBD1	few	CASSHSTGEFTDTQYF	TGTGCCAGCAGCCATTCGACAGGGGAGTTCACAGATACGCAGTATTTT
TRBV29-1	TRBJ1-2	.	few	CSVDSGGVYTF	TGCAGCGTTGACTCCGGGGGCGTTTACACCTTC
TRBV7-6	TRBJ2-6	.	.	CASSYADGAGANVLTF	TGTGCCAGCAGCTACGCTGATGGGGCCGGGGCCAACGTCCTGACTTTC
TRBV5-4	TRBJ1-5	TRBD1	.	CASSPGQEGQPQHF	TGTGCCAGCAGCCCAGGACAGGAGGGTCAGCCCCAGCATTTT